This T cell receptor beta chain was recovered during a study of blood T cells in healthy people across ages. The overall study: Using template switching, researchers captured about one barcoded beta molecule for each two T cells.

General study findings and limits: Age advanced and TCR beta diversity per million T cells fell, roughly linearly.

The CDR3 is 18 residues long. With 0 bases removed from V and 3 bases from J, the gap between germline ends came to 23 bases. Germline-derived CDR1 and CDR2 are DFQATT and SNEGSKA (reference sequence). Concerning this clonotype: Its antigen is undetermined.

A second PCR, run for roughly 7 to 12 cycles, used a sample-barcoded 5' primer plus a J-beta primer mix. Template switching added a 12-random-nucleotide identifier to every cDNA molecule. Each sample yielded at least 3 million CDR3-containing paired-end reads. TCRdb passed the 5' RACE reads through MiXCR, listing each CDR3 protein once. Of about 1.4 million distinct CDR3 sequences listed, 55% to 75% were seen once; the top ten hold over 5%. The specimen was blood. The TCR was taken from a man aged 18 to 29 in good health. The chain is built from TRBV20-1 and TRBJ2-5, with D possibly TRBD1 on 5 matching bases. The CDR3, as DNA: TGCAGTGCTAGAGATCTGGGGCAGGTCAGCATCGGTAAAGAGACCCAGTACTTC. Translating it yields CSARDLGQVSIGKETQYF.